This T cell receptor beta chain was captured in a study of blood T cell repertoires in COVID-19. Germline loops: CDR1 MRHNA, CDR2 SNTAGT. V shed 4 bases and J 2 bases; nucleotides not matched to a gene: 1. The CDR3 runs 13 residues. This clone was found a few times. The table came from immunoSEQ multiplex PCR; TCRdb's copy has only in-frame clones and leaves some out. The sample has about 120,000 clones, 85% to 90% seen once. Sample: peripheral blood. This TCR derives from a woman aged 45-59 years with acute or convalescent COVID-19. The chain employs TRBV6-4 and TRBJ2-7; 8 bases map to TRBD2. The CDR3 DNA follows: TGTGCCAGCAGTGGCGGGGGGACCTACGAGCAGTACTTC. This gives the protein CASSGGGTYEQYF.